This T cell receptor (beta chain) was obtained from a study of fetal regulatory T cell absence and autoimmunity (dated 2017 in TCRdb). Notes on the research overall: Exocrine pancreas autoimmunity was observed in the IPEX patients in the absence of clinical diabetes. The paper as a whole reports these results and caveats: TRB gene family usage was found to be broadly similar between cord blood and pancreas and to resemble published neonatal and adult repertoires. The oligoclonal enrichment was interpreted as supporting antigen-driven autoimmunity in the pancreas before birth in IPEX syndrome. Compared with cord blood, the pancreas TCR compartment showed significant oligoclonal enrichment, and some top clones were enriched more than 85-fold.

The CDR3, from cysteine to phenylalanine, totals 14 residues. Left in the record is the CDR3 DNA by itself, 42 bases read in frame from the first base. The DNeasy Blood and Tissue Kit was used to extract about 1.7-3.1 ug of genomic DNA from umbilical cord blood or frozen pancreas. Amplification and barcoding of TCRbeta CDR3 regions were carried out by two-step multiplex PCR on the immunoSEQ human TCRbeta survey platform. Libraries were sequenced on Illumina instruments, with IgH sequenced in parallel from the same samples. The authors processed their data as follows. Raw reads were filtered against IMGT V, D, J definitions and were binned using a nearest-neighbor algorithm so that PCR and sequencing errors were removed. Clones were defined by identical nucleotide sequence; differential abundance between tissues used per-clone Fisher exact tests with pFDR threshold p<0.01. Clones with frequencies too low for statistical inference were excluded by a minimum inclusion filter of 10 in either sample. Pairwise clonal comparisons used the immunoSEQ Analyzer, and gene family usage was assessed with IMGT tools. TCRdb provides this immuneACCESS table in a form limited to in-frame rearrangements. Some clones are lacking; in checked studies, under half of them reflect an unresolved V gene, and why the rest are absent is not known. The DNA gave D and trimming, while V, J and clone size come from that table. This sample is represented by approximately 46,000 clones; about 86% of them were singletons. The ten largest clonotypes hold 0.41% of the sample.

Concerning this clone itself: Its antigen remains undetermined. No base qualities exist here, and no much larger clone lies one base off it.

The TCR comes from a newborn boy with IPEX syndrome. This sequence uses TRBV21-1 and TRBJ2-5; TRBD1, as called in the table, went unchecked against the DNA. TRBV21-1 constitutes a pseudogene. Sequenced input: cord blood. The DNA is TGTGCCAGCAGCAAATGGGGAAGGGGAGAGACCCAGTACTTC. Its amino acids are CASSKWGRGETQYF.